This entry describes one TCR beta chain. V lost 5 bases, J lost 0 bases, and 14 bases lay in between. The CDR3 loop spans 15 amino acids. Germline V gene data show CDR1 as SGHTA and CDR2 as FQGNSA. This entry comes from a study of blood T cell repertoires in COVID-19. Study as a whole: Collection of acute and convalescent COVID-19 samples took place in the United States, Italy and Spain. T cells, B-cell-depleted T cells, or PBMCs provided the cDNA or gDNA that served as material.

Study processing details: Using reference gene primer amplification, nucleated cell counts were estimated. Profiling relied on immunoSEQ multiplex PCR, and the TCRdb table lists in-frame clones only, not all of them. V, J and clone size are taken as reported in that table, and D and trimming were inferred from the DNA itself. The sample holds about 84,000 clones, around 80% seen once. Sequences were obtained from peripheral blood. V usage is TRBV7-2 and J usage is TRBJ2-7; D is uncertain. The receptor was isolated from an elderly woman with acute or convalescent COVID-19. The CDR3: CASSPQGVSSYEQYF. The CDR3 DNA is TGTGCCAGCAGCCCCCAAGGAGTGAGCTCCTACGAGCAGTACTTC.